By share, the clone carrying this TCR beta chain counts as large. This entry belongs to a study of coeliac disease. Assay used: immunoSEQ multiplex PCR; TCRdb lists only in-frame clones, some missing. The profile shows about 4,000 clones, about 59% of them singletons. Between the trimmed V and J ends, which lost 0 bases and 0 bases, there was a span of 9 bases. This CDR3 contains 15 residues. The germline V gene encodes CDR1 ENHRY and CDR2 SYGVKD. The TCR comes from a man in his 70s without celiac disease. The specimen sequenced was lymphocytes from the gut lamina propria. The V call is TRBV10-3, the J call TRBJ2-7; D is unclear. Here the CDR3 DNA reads TGTGCCATCAGTGAGTCGGTGCGAAGCTCCTACGAGCAGTACTTC. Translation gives CAISESVRSSYEQYF.